These 15 T cell receptor beta chains originate from one sample sequenced in a study of T-cell memory formation after mild COVID-19. TCRdb used MiXCR to reprocess the 5' RACE reads, holding one entry per CDR3 protein. This sample yields about 130,000 distinct CDR3 sequences, of which 25% are seen a single time; around 22% belongs to the top ten. Sequencing used PBMCs or a T cell subset sorted from them (not recorded which). The receptors were gathered from an adult woman who had mild COVID-19 (a few samples of this study predate the infection). Cell type and time point are not known.

J is TRBJ1-4 and V is TRBV14; tentative D call: TRBD1 (5 bases). The length of the CDR3 is 14 residues. V was clipped by 2 bases and J by 7 bases, with 11 bases between them. Germline V CDR1 and CDR2: SGHDN, FVKESK. The DNA for the CDR3 is TGTGCCAGCAGCCAACCAGGGTTCGGTGAAAAACTGTTTTTT. Protein product: CASSQPGFGEKLFF.

This clonotype was counted a few times. The chain couples TRBV11-2 to TRBJ1-4; the D is unclear. Trimming pared 8 bases from V and 5 bases from J, leaving 12 bases between. The CDR3 spans 13 residues. Germline CDR1 is SGHAT and CDR2 is FQNNGV. DNA of the CDR3: TGTGCCAGCTCGGCGGCGGGAAATGAAAAACTGTTTTTT. Translated, it gives CASSAAGNEKLFF.

This clonotype was counted many times. This chain joins TRBV7-6 and TRBJ1-5; tentatively, D is TRBD1 (5 bases). The V gene's germline CDR1 is SGHVS and CDR2 FNYEAQ. Trimming removed 8 bases at V and 7 bases at J, with 15 bases between. The CDR3 has 13 amino acids. CDR3 sequence: CASGTGGLQPQHF. DNA of the CDR3: TGTGCCAGCGGGACGGGAGGGTTGCAGCCCCAGCATTTT.

This clonotype has more than one count but fewer than ten. The rearrangement uses TRBV27 and TRBJ1-5, with TRBD1 identical over 8 bases. From germline, CDR1 is MNHEY and CDR2 SMNVEV (reference sequence). CDR3 length: 20 residues. V was pared by 0 bases and J by 4 bases, with 17 bases of the junction left unmatched. This chain's CDR3 is CASSLSDWDRPFYRNQPQHF. CDR3 bases: TGTGCCAGCAGTTTATCGGACTGGGACAGGCCTTTCTATCGGAATCAGCCCCAGCATTTT.

This chain connects TRBV5-1 to TRBJ2-7; TRBD1 matches at 7 bases. The CDR3 runs 15 residues. In germline, CDR1 is SGHRS, CDR2 YFSETQ. V gave up 6 bases and J gave up 5 bases; unmatched junction bases: 14. DNA of the CDR3: TGCGCCAGCACTCTCTTTGGACAGGAAAGGGACGAGCAGTACTTC. This codes for CASTLFGQERDEQYF. Full variable domain (outside the CDR3, taken from reference TRBV5-1 and TRBJ2-7): KAGVTQTPRYLIKTRGQQVTLSCSPISGHRSVSWYQQTPGQGLQFLFEYFSETQRNKGNFPGRFSGRQFSNSRSEMNVSTLELGDSALYLCASTLFGQERDEQYFGPGTRLTVT.

This clonotype came up a few times. This chain links TRBV7-9 with TRBJ2-7, with D unclear. Germline-derived CDR1 and CDR2 are SEHNR and FQNEAQ (reference sequence). The CDR3 consists of 14 residues. V lost 3 bases and J lost 4, with 13 bases in between. CDR3 in amino acids: CASSFPGGIYEQYF. CDR3 coding DNA: TGTGCCAGCAGCTTTCCGGGTGGGATTTACGAGCAGTACTTC.

This clonotype was detected a few times. The rearrangement joins TRBV11-2 to TRBJ1-3; D remains unclear. V shed 1 base and J shed 11 bases, with 9 bases lying between them. CDR1 and CDR2 (germline): SGHAT, FQNNGV. CDR3 length equals 12 residues. In DNA, the CDR3 is TGTGCCAGCAGCTTAGTTGGAATTTCCATATATTTT. Protein sequence: CASSLVGISIYF.

This chain connects TRBV2 to TRBJ1-2, with a weak D call TRBD1 (5 bases). The V and J ends lost 0 bases and 0 bases respectively, with 23 bases between them. This CDR3 has 20 amino acids. CDR1 is SNHLY and CDR2 is FYNNEI in the germline V gene. The CDR3 sequence is CASSEARLLQGPLANYGYTF. CDR3 coding DNA: TGTGCCAGCAGTGAAGCGAGGCTCCTCCAGGGACCCCTAGCTAACTATGGCTACACCTTC.

V usage is TRBV7-8 and J usage is TRBJ2-3; TRBD1 or TRBD2 may be the D gene (5 bases each). The CDR3 sequence is 13 residues long. The V and J ends lost 5 bases and 9 bases respectively, with 15 bases between them. The germline gives CDR1 SGHVS, CDR2 FQNEAQ. The CDR3: CASSMGPYPTQYF. In DNA, the CDR3 is TGTGCCAGCAGCATGGGACCCTATCCAACGCAGTATTTT.

V is TRBV7-9 and J is TRBJ2-7; 7 bases align to TRBD2. Germline V gene lookup returns CDR1 SEHNR and CDR2 FQNEAQ (reference sequence). The J segment lost 3 bases and the V segment lost 3 bases, leaving 11 bases of the junction unmatched. The CDR3 loop spans 16 amino acids. This CDR3 reads CASSLAVAGHLYEQYF. In DNA form, the CDR3 reads TGTGCCAGCAGCTTGGCAGTAGCGGGTCACCTCTACGAGCAGTACTTC.

The J gene is TRBJ1-2, the V gene TRBV14; D remains ambiguous. This CDR3 is 12 amino acids long. Looked up from germline, CDR1 is SGHDN and CDR2 is FVKESK. Trimming removed 4 bases from V and 2 bases from J, with 5 bases in between. The CDR3 sequence: CASSPGNYGYTF. CDR3 coding DNA: TGTGCCAGCAGCCCTGGGAACTATGGCTACACCTTC.

The chain is built from TRBV4-1 and TRBJ2-7, with 7 bases that match TRBD1. The CDR3 loop spans 15 amino acids. Germline V gene data show CDR1 as MGHRA and CDR2 as YSYEKL. V lost 4 bases, J lost 4 bases, and 10 bases stayed unmatched. CDR3 bases: TGCGCCAGCAGCCGTTACATAGGACAGGTTTACGAGCAGTACTTC. Translated: CASSRYIGQVYEQYF.

A few counts support this clonotype. The CDR3 DNA reads as TGTGCCAGCAGTGAAGCGCCTAGCGGGAGCTCCTACAATGAGCAGTTCTTC. This encodes CASSEAPSGSSYNEQFF. V gene TRBV2 combines with J gene TRBJ2-1, with 10 bases matching TRBD2. After removal of 0 bases from V and 0 bases from J, the junction contained 2 bases not matched to a gene. The CDR3 is 17 amino acids. Per the germline V gene, CDR1 is SNHLY and CDR2 is FYNNEI.

V usage is TRBV3-1 and J usage is TRBJ2-1; a weak D match, TRBD2 (5 bases). Deletions cut 2 bases from V and 5 bases from J, with 7 bases between. The length of the CDR3 is 13 residues. Germline values: CDR1 LGHDT, CDR2 YNNKEL (reference sequence). The CDR3 region has the DNA TGTGCCAGCAGCCAATTCGGGAACAATGAGCAGTTCTTC. This codes for CASSQFGNNEQFF.

This clonotype was detected only a few times. The V gene is TRBV2, the J gene TRBJ1-1; 9 positions match TRBD1. V was pared by 4 bases and J by 1 base, with 7 bases of the junction left unmatched. CDR1 is SNHLY, CDR2 FYNNEI, per germline. The CDR3 has 16 residues. The CDR3 is CASSGGQGYGNTEAFF. The CDR3 DNA is TGTGCCAGCAGTGGAGGACAGGGGTACGGGAACACTGAAGCTTTCTTT.